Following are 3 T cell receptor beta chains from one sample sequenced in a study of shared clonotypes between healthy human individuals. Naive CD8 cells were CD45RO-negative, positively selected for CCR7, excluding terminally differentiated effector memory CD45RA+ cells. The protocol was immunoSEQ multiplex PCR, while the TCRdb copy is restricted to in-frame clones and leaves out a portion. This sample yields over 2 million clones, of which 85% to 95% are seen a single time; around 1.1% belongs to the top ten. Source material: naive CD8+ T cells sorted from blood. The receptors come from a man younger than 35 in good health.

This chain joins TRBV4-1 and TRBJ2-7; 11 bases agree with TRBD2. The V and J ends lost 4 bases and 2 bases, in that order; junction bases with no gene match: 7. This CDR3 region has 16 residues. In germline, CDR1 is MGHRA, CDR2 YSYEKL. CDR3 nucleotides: TGCGCCAGCAGCCGAACGACTAGCGGGATTCCCTACGAGCAGTACTTC. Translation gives CASSRTTSGIPYEQYF.

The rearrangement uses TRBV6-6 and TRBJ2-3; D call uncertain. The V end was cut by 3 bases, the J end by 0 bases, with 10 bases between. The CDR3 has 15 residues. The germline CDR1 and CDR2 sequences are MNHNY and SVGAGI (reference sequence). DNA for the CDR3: TGTGCCAGCAGTTATTTTTGGGGAAGCACAGATACGCAGTATTTT. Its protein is CASSYFWGSTDTQYF.

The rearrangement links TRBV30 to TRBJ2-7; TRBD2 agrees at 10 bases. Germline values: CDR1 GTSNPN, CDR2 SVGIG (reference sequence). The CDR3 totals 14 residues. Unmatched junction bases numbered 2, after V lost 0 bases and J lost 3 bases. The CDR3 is CAWSVSSGSYEQYF. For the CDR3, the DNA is TGTGCCTGGAGTGTTTCTAGCGGGAGCTACGAGCAGTACTTC.